These T cell receptor beta chains were read from a single sample in a study of T cell responses to AZD1222 COVID-19 vaccine. The assay was immunoSEQ multiplex PCR, and TCRdb's table has in-frame clones only and misses some. The sample yields approximately 88,000 clones, almost 80% seen once. The starting material was peripheral blood, obtained on day 0 of AZD1222 vaccination. Receptors originate from an adult in good health. Each CDR3 is given with its conserved first and last residue. D genes are given only for firm matches. Expanded clones are given a class, and other clones once, few, many or no size at all.

TRBJ2-6,few,-,TRBV2,CASSGPRERGLRAGANVLTF,TGTGCCAGCAGTGGACCCCGTGAAAGGGGCCTGCGGGCTGGGGCCAACGTCCTGACTTTC
TRBJ2-1,-,TRBD2,TRBV6-5,CASILWLAGVGEQFF,TGTGCCAGCATTCTCTGGCTAGCGGGAGTTGGAGAGCAGTTCTTC
TRBJ2-6,-,-,TRBV18,CASSLEIAGANVLTF,TGTGCCAGCTCGCTTGAGATAGCTGGGGCCAACGTCCTGACTTTC
TRBJ1-5,-,TRBD1,TRBV4-3,CASSQDRVRQPQHF,TGCGCCAGCAGCCAGGACAGGGTAAGGCAGCCCCAGCATTTT
TRBJ1-2,-,-,TRBV28,CASRLSGTSGYTF,TGTGCCAGCAGATTGAGTGGAACAAGTGGCTACACCTTC
TRBJ1-4,-,-,TRBV7-7,CASSLGGSTGEKLFF,TGTGCCAGCAGCTTAGGAGGCAGCACAGGCGAAAAACTGTTTTTT
TRBJ1-1,-,-,TRBV19,CASSIPYTEAFF,TGTGCCAGTAGTATCCCCTACACTGAAGCTTTCTTT
TRBJ2-3,-,-,TRBV5-1,CASRNEGADTQYF,TGCGCCAGCAGAAATGAGGGGGCAGATACGCAGTATTTT
TRBJ2-7,-,-,TRBV20-1,CSASIGAGLGDEQYF,TGCAGTGCTAGTATAGGGGCGGGCCTCGGGGACGAGCAGTACTTC
TRBJ1-3,-,-,TRBV7-9,CASSLLPQGPGNTIYF,TGTGCCAGCAGCTTACTCCCACAGGGTCCTGGAAACACCATATATTTT
TRBJ2-7,-,-,TRBV19,CASSSDEYEQYF,TGTGCCAGTAGCTCCGATGAGTACGAGCAGTACTTC
TRBJ1-2,-,-,TRBV4-1,CASSPGDNYGYTF,TGCGCCAGCAGCCCGGGGGATAACTATGGCTACACCTTC
TRBJ2-7,-,TRBD2,TRBV7-2,CASSSGLAGYEQYF,TGTGCCAGCAGCTCTGGACTAGCCGGGTACGAGCAGTACTTC
TRBJ1-2,once,-,TRBV6-2/TRBV6-3,CASSYGGGGGYGYTF,TGTGCCAGCAGTTACGGCGGGGGAGGAGGCTATGGCTACACCTTC
TRBJ2-1,-,-,TRBV6-5,CASSRERDNEQFF,TGTGCCAGCAGCCGGGAGCGGGACAATGAGCAGTTCTTC
TRBJ2-6,-,-,TRBV7-6,CASSLVTPPGANVLTF,TGTGCCAGCAGCTTAGTGACCCCCCCTGGGGCCAACGTCCTGACTTTC
TRBJ2-2,-,-,TRBV29-1,CSVEDPQTGELFF,TGCAGCGTTGAGGACCCTCAAACCGGGGAGCTGTTTTTT
TRBJ1-4,-,TRBD1,TRBV6-2/TRBV6-3,CASSLGQEPEKLFF,TGTGCCAGCAGTTTGGGACAGGAGCCTGAAAAACTGTTTTTT
TRBJ2-5,-,TRBD1,TRBV19,CASSIVTGGETQYF,TGTGCCAGTAGTATAGTAACAGGGGGAGAGACCCAGTACTTC
TRBJ1-5,-,-,TRBV18,CASSPQTGMDQPQHF,TGTGCCAGCTCACCCCAAACAGGGATGGATCAGCCCCAGCATTTT
TRBJ2-6,few,TRBD1,TRBV4-1,CASSHEGAVSGANVLTF,TGCGCCAGCAGCCATGAGGGGGCCGTGTCTGGGGCCAACGTCCTGACTTTC
TRBJ1-6,-,-,TRBV5-5,CASSIRDMIHF,TGTGCCAGCAGCATCCGGGACATGATCCACTTT
TRBJ2-3,once,-,TRBV28,CASRAHGSPDTQYF,TGTGCCAGCAGGGCCCATGGGAGCCCAGATACGCAGTATTTT
TRBJ1-1,-,-,TRBV2,CASRAVSYREAFF,TGTGCCAGCAGAGCTGTCTCATATAGAGAAGCTTTCTTT
TRBJ1-5,-,-,TRBV11-2,CASSSGAAAGQPQHF,TGTGCCAGCAGCTCGGGGGCGGCCGCGGGTCAGCCCCAGCATTTT
TRBJ2-7,-,-,TRBV7-2,CASSPAVGREREQYF,TGTGCCAGCAGCCCCGCTGTCGGACGGGAAAGGGAGCAGTACTTC
TRBJ2-7,once,TRBD2,TRBV7-2,CASSFTSGKGYEQYF,TGTGCCAGCAGCTTTACTAGCGGAAAAGGCTACGAGCAGTACTTC
TRBJ1-3,-,-,TRBV3-1/TRBV3-2,CASSRADNLGNTIYF,TGTGCCAGCAGTCGAGCAGACAACTTGGGAAACACCATATATTTT
TRBJ2-7,once,TRBD2,TRBV5-1,CASSVSGGHYEQYF,TGCGCCAGCAGCGTGAGCGGGGGACACTACGAGCAGTACTTC
TRBJ2-1,-,TRBD2,TRBV6-2/TRBV6-3,CASSHPGLAGYEQFF,TGTGCCAGCAGTCACCCGGGACTAGCGGGATATGAGCAGTTCTTC
TRBJ1-1,-,TRBD1,TRBV7-9,CASSLRGLDTEAFF,TGTGCCAGCAGCTTGAGGGGGCTGGACACTGAAGCTTTCTTT
TRBJ2-2,-,-,TRBV6-5,CASSYPGTGELFF,TGTGCCAGCAGTTACCCGGGCACCGGGGAGCTGTTTTTT
TRBJ1-1,-,-,TRBV5-8,CASSFGGWTEAFF,TGTGCCAGCAGCTTTGGGGGTTGGACTGAAGCTTTCTTT
TRBJ1-2,-,-,TRBV5-1,CASSLLGTEGYGYTF,TGCGCCAGCAGCTTGTTGGGGACGGAGGGCTATGGCTACACCTTC
TRBJ1-2,-,-,TRBV16,CASLFRQENYGYTF,TGTGCCAGTCTTTTTCGACAGGAGAACTATGGCTACACCTTC
TRBJ1-2,-,TRBD1,TRBV30,CAWYRGNYGYTF,TGTGCCTGGTACAGGGGTAACTATGGCTACACCTTC
TRBJ1-3,-,-,TRBV2,CASSPGPRVAIYF,TGTGCCAGCAGTCCGGGGCCCAGGGTTGCCATATATTTT
TRBJ2-1,-,TRBD2,TRBV5-1,CASSLLTKAGERSEQFF,TGCGCCAGCAGCTTGTTAACGAAGGCGGGAGAGCGGAGTGAGCAGTTCTTC
TRBJ1-6,-,TRBD1,TRBV5-1,CASSLAGQVNSPLHF,TGCGCCAGCAGCTTGGCGGGACAGGTCAATTCACCCCTCCACTTT
TRBJ2-7,-,-,TRBV25-1,CASSELAGSYEQYF,TGTGCCAGCAGTGAACTTGCGGGTTCCTACGAGCAGTACTTC
TRBJ2-3,-,-,TRBV12-3/TRBV12-4,CASSRTVVDTQYF,TGTGCCAGCAGCCGTACAGTCGTCGATACGCAGTATTTT
TRBJ1-5,few,TRBD1,TRBV6-2/TRBV6-3,CASSYTGGSQPQHF,TGTGCCAGCAGTTATACAGGGGGCAGTCAGCCCCAGCATTTT
TRBJ2-3,-,TRBD2,TRBV5-1,CASSLLAGDTDTQYF,TGCGCCAGCAGCTTACTAGCGGGAGATACAGATACGCAGTATTTT
TRBJ2-7,once,TRBD1,TRBV5-4,CASSNPGQTYEQYF,TGTGCCAGCAGCAACCCGGGACAGACCTACGAGCAGTACTTC
TRBJ2-3,once,TRBD1,TRBV24-1,CATSAGTGTDTQYF,TGTGCCACCAGTGCCGGGACAGGCACAGATACGCAGTATTTT
TRBJ2-2,-,-,TRBV10-2,CASSETLGGRAGELFF,TGCGCCAGCAGTGAGACCCTGGGGGGAAGGGCCGGGGAGCTGTTTTTT
TRBJ2-7,-,-,TRBV2,CASKPHFYEQYF,TGTGCCAGCAAACCGCACTTCTACGAGCAGTACTTC
TRBJ2-2,-,TRBD2,TRBV30,CAWSGGLAGSGELFF,TGTGCCTGGAGTGGGGGACTAGCGGGATCAGGGGAGCTGTTTTTT
TRBJ2-1,few,TRBD2,TRBV3-1/TRBV3-2,CASSQPTSGRWSSYNEQFF,TGTGCCAGCAGCCAACCTACTAGCGGGAGATGGAGCTCCTACAATGAGCAGTTCTTC
TRBJ2-7,once,TRBD2,TRBV27,CASSLTSGNF,TGTGCCAGCAGTTTGACTAGCGGGAACTTC
TRBJ1-1,-,-,TRBV18,CASSPSMDSNTEAFF,TGTGCCAGCTCACCAAGTATGGACAGCAACACTGAAGCTTTCTTT
TRBJ1-1,-,-,TRBV30,CAWSKVNTEAFF,TGTGCCTGGAGTAAGGTCAACACTGAAGCTTTCTTT
TRBJ1-5,-,-,TRBV21-1,CAIQSPTGGNQPQHF,TGTGCCATACAGTCTCCGACAGGGGGCAATCAGCCCCAGCATTTT
TRBJ2-7,-,-,TRBV2,CASSEPHRDEQYF,TGTGCCAGCAGTGAACCTCACAGGGACGAGCAGTACTTC
TRBJ2-5,once,TRBD2,TRBV10-3,CAISDFGGETQYF,TGTGCCATCTCGGACTTCGGGGGGGAGACCCAGTACTTC